A single sample is the source of the 30 T cell receptor beta chains below, sequenced in a study of spatial heterogeneity in lung cancer. As for time point: sample taken at primary tumor resection. From the 5' RACE reads, TCRdb called clonotypes with MiXCR, one entry per CDR3 protein. The table lists some 78,000 distinct CDR3 sequences, about 8% of them singletons, with roughly 7.1% in the top ten. Material: PBMCs, obtained at surgery. Every receptor here comes from a male donor with early-stage non-small cell lung cancer.

This clonotype has a count of ten or more. This rearrangement joins TRBV24-1 to TRBJ2-1, with D unclear. The CDR3 contains 13 residues. Germline V gene sequence: CDR1 KGHDR, CDR2 SFDVKD. V was shortened by 4 bases and J by 9 bases, with 12 bases between the two germline ends. In DNA, the CDR3 is TGTGCCACCAGTGACTCCCGGGCCTTTGAGCAGTTCTTC. As protein: CATSDSRAFEQFF.

Many counts were recorded for this clonotype. The chain links TRBV12-3 or TRBV12-4 to TRBJ2-2; D uncertain. There are 14 residues in the CDR3. The V end was cut by 3 bases, the J end by 1 base, with 6 bases between. CDR3 in amino acids: CASSFQVNTGELFF. Written as DNA, the CDR3 is TGTGCCAGCAGTTTCCAGGTGAACACCGGGGAGCTGTTTTTT.

This clonotype was seen ten or more times. The chain uses TRBV7-3 and TRBJ1-1; TRBD1 matches 11 bases. The J segment lost 3 bases and the V segment lost 6 bases, leaving 9 bases of the junction unmatched. Germline-derived CDR1 and CDR2 are SGHTA and FQGTGA. The CDR3 is made up of 16 amino acids. CDR3 DNA: TGTGCCAGCAGTCCGACCGGACAGGGGGCTGACACTGAAGCTTTCTTT. It encodes CASSPTGQGADTEAFF.

This clonotype has at least ten counts. The chain links TRBV7-9 to TRBJ1-4; 12 bases are a match to TRBD1. Germline V gives CDR1 SEHNR, CDR2 FQNEAQ (reference sequence). This CDR3 is built from 16 residues. V gave up 4 bases and J gave up 4 bases; unmatched junction bases: 4. The CDR3 coding sequence is TGTGCCAGCAGCTCCGGGACAGGGGGCCTTAATGAAAAACTGTTTTTT. Translated, it gives CASSSGTGGLNEKLFF.

This clonotype was seen at least ten times. The rearrangement uses TRBV10-2 and TRBJ2-5, with 11 bases lining up with TRBD2. J gave up 4 bases and V 2 bases, and 9 bases lay outside the gene matches. The CDR3 sequence is 17 residues long. The V gene's germline CDR1 is WSHSY and CDR2 SAAADI. CDR3 nucleotides: TGCGCCAGCAGTGAGGGACTAGCGGGTGCTAAGATAGAGACCCAGTACTTC. It codes for CASSEGLAGAKIETQYF.

The table lists this clonotype with many counts. The chain recombines TRBV5-1 with TRBJ2-1; 7 bases match TRBD1. V lost 4 bases, J lost 7 bases, and 14 bases stayed unmatched. The V gene's germline CDR1 is SGHRS and CDR2 YFSETQ. This CDR3 is built from 16 residues. The CDR3 loop reads CASSPLTGASHNEQFF. CDR3 in DNA: TGCGCCAGCAGCCCCTTAACAGGGGCTTCACATAATGAGCAGTTCTTC. Complete variable domain (other parts from reference TRBV5-1 and TRBJ2-1): KAGVTQTPRYLIKTRGQQVTLSCSPISGHRSVSWYQQTPGQGLQFLFEYFSETQRNKGNFPGRFSGRQFSNSRSEMNVSTLELGDSALYLCASSPLTGASHNEQFFGPGTRLTVL.

This clonotype has at least ten counts. The J gene is TRBJ1-2, the V gene TRBV12-3 or TRBV12-4; TRBD1 matches 7 bases. V lost 4 bases to trimming and J lost 4 bases; unmatched junction nucleotides: 6. There are 14 residues in the CDR3. CDR3 amino acids: CASSYRDSIYGYTF. CDR3 nucleotide sequence: TGTGCCAGCAGTTACCGGGACAGCATCTATGGCTACACCTTC.

This clonotype was found a few times. V gene TRBV29-1 combines with J gene TRBJ2-3, with a possible D match to TRBD1 (5 bases). The germline V gene encodes CDR1 SQVTM and CDR2 ANQGSEA. Trimming cost V 6 bases and J 4 bases, with 14 bases left between them. This CDR3 spans 13 amino acids. CDR3 coding DNA: TGCAGCGTATCGGCAGGGTCCCCAGATACGCAGTATTTT. Amino acids: CSVSAGSPDTQYF.

Ten or more counts support this clonotype. The V and J genes are TRBV7-6 and TRBJ1-1; tentatively, D is TRBD1 (5 bases). The V gene lost 2 bases and the J gene lost 1 base, with 14 bases spanning the gap. The CDR3 loop spans 16 amino acids. Germline assignment: CDR1 SGHVS and CDR2 FNYEAQ. The CDR3 sequence: CASSLSLLGGNTEAFF. The CDR3 bases are TGTGCCAGCAGCTTATCACTTTTGGGGGGGAACACTGAAGCTTTCTTT.

V usage is TRBV6-5 and J usage is TRBJ1-5, with D possibly TRBD1 on 5 matching bases. Germline-derived CDR1 and CDR2 are MNHEY and SVGAGI. The germline V and J ends were trimmed by 6 bases and 9 bases, with 15 bases remaining between them. The CDR3 is 13 residues long. CDR3 sequence: CASRPDRGGPQHF. CDR3 DNA: TGTGCCAGCAGACCAGACCGCGGGGGGCCCCAGCATTTT.

This clonotype was seen many times. One end of the junction fails to match germline, which may point to a read error. The chain recombines TRBV5-1 with TRBJ2-7; 8 bases agree with TRBD2. Germline V gene sequence: CDR1 SGHRS, CDR2 YFSETQ. The CDR3 has 15 amino acids. The CDR3 nucleotides read TGCGCCAGCAGCTCTTCGTCGATAGCGGGGCAGCCTACCAACTTC. It codes for CASSSSSIAGQPTNF. The full variable domain, with the rest looked up from reference TRBV5-1 and TRBJ2-7, is KAGVTQTPRYLIKTRGQQVTLSCSPISGHRSVSWYQQTPGQGLQFLFEYFSETQRNKGNFPGRFSGRQFSNSRSEMNVSTLELGDSALYLCASSSSSIAGQPTNFGPGTRLTVT.

The table lists this clonotype with a few counts. The chain is built from TRBV21-1 and TRBJ2-7; the table's D call of TRBD1 was not tested on the DNA. TRBV21-1 is described as a pseudogene. The CDR3 loop spans 14 amino acids. CDR3 protein: CASSMDSGAYEQYF. CDR3 nucleotides: TGTGCCAGCAGCATGGACAGTGGGGCTTACGAGCAGTACTTC.

In this sample, this clonotype turned up many times. This chain joins TRBV20-1 and TRBJ2-1; the D gene is possibly TRBD2 (6 bases). This CDR3 has 14 residues. The germline CDR1 and CDR2 sequences are DFQATT and SNEGSKA (reference sequence). Trimming removed 6 bases at V and 5 bases at J, with 17 bases between. Here the CDR3 DNA reads TGCAGTGCAGGATGGGCTAGCGTCAACAATGAGCAGTTCTTC. Amino acid sequence: CSAGWASVNNEQFF.

The table lists this clonotype with many counts. This sequence joins TRBV9 and TRBJ2-2, with TRBD1 as a possible D gene (6 bases). The V gene's germline CDR1 is SGDLS and CDR2 YYNGEE. Trimming pared 2 bases from V and 2 bases from J, leaving 10 bases between. This CDR3 has 15 amino acids. The CDR3 nucleotides are TGTGCCAGCAGCGTTAGACAGGCCAACACCGGGGAGCTGTTTTTT. Translating it yields CASSVRQANTGELFF.

A few counts support this clonotype. The V call is TRBV20-1, the J call TRBJ2-2; TRBD1 agrees at 7 bases. The CDR3 is 13 amino acids. Germline lookup yields CDR1 DFQATT and CDR2 SNEGSKA (reference sequence). J lost 5 bases, V lost 5 bases, and 5 bases had no gene match. The CDR3 region has the DNA TGCAGTGCTGACAGGGTGGAGACCGGGGAGCTGTTTTTT. This sequence encodes CSADRVETGELFF.

In this sample, this clonotype turned up many times. The chain couples TRBV12-3 or TRBV12-4 to TRBJ2-3; D is ambiguous. The CDR3 is 12 amino acids. Trimming removed 6 bases at V and 5 bases at J, with 9 bases between. CDR3 in amino acids: CASSQSLDTQYF. The CDR3 DNA follows: TGTGCCAGCAGCCAGAGTCTAGATACGCAGTATTTT.

This clonotype was found many times. This chain uses TRBV29-1 with TRBJ1-2; no firm D call. Germline V CDR1 and CDR2: SQVTM, ANQGSEA. The CDR3 contains 14 residues. V gave up 7 bases and J gave up 2 bases, with 17 bases separating them. The CDR3 region has the DNA TGCAGCGCTGGGTTGGTCGGACGGAACTATGGCTACACCTTC. Translating it yields CSAGLVGRNYGYTF.

This clonotype was observed at least ten times. The chain joins TRBV29-1 to TRBJ2-7; D is undetermined. This CDR3 has 12 amino acids. V lost 5 bases to trimming and J lost 3 bases, with 11 bases between them. Germline loops: CDR1 SQVTM, CDR2 ANQGSEA. CDR3 coding DNA: TGCAGCGTTCATGGACCGGGCTACGAGCAGTACTTC. Amino acid sequence: CSVHGPGYEQYF.

This clonotype was recorded many times. The gene calls are TRBV3-1 and TRBJ2-1; tentative D call: TRBD1 (5 bases). The CDR3 is 15 amino acids. The germline V gene encodes CDR1 LGHDT and CDR2 YNNKEL (reference sequence). V gave up 4 bases and J gave up 3 bases, with 13 bases separating them. The CDR3 protein is CASSLRAGLYNEQFF. The CDR3 DNA sequence: TGTGCCAGCAGCCTCCGGGCAGGGCTCTACAATGAGCAGTTCTTC.

This clonotype appeared many times. This chain joins TRBV11-2 and TRBJ2-1; no clear D gene. The CDR3 spans 14 residues. V gave up 1 base and J gave up 10 bases, with 14 bases separating them. Germline V gene lookup returns CDR1 SGHAT and CDR2 FQNNGV. CDR3 DNA: TGTGCCAGCAGCTTAGTTAGAGAAGTTTGGGAGCAGTTCTTC. Protein product: CASSLVREVWEQFF.

This clonotype was seen at least ten times. A read error may account for a junction end that differs from germline. The chain carries TRBV5-6 and TRBJ2-1, with a tentative D call TRBD2 (6 bases). The length of the CDR3 is 14 residues. Germline assignment: CDR1 SGHDT and CDR2 YYEEEE. As DNA, the CDR3 is TGTGCCAGCAGCCCCCAGGGTTTGAGAAGCGGGTATGTCTTC. It is translated as CASSPQGLRSGYVF.

The V and J genes are TRBV10-3 and TRBJ1-2; D is unresolved. Trimming left V 4 bases short and J 5 bases short, with 8 bases between. In germline, CDR1 is ENHRY, CDR2 SYGVKD. The CDR3 contains 12 residues. Here the CDR3 DNA reads TGTGCCATCAGTGTCCCGGGATATGGCTACACCTTC. Amino acid sequence: CAISVPGYGYTF.

The gene calls are TRBV5-1 and TRBJ2-3, with D maybe TRBD1 (6 bases). The germline CDR1 and CDR2 sequences are SGHRS and YFSETQ. V was cut by 4 bases and J by 1 base, with 16 bases left in between. The CDR3 extends over 16 amino acids. CDR3 sequence: CASSTGQISGTDTQYF. The CDR3 coding sequence is TGCGCCAGCAGCACGGGACAAATCTCAGGCACAGATACGCAGTATTTT.

This clonotype was observed at least ten times. V is TRBV11-2 and J is TRBJ1-5, with D unresolved. The CDR3 has 14 residues. V was shortened by 5 bases and J by 1 base, with 9 bases between the two germline ends. The V gene's germline CDR1 is SGHAT and CDR2 FQNNGV. This CDR3 is CASSRPGSNQPQHF. The CDR3 region has the DNA TGTGCCAGCAGCCGCCCGGGCAGCAATCAGCCCCAGCATTTT. Complete variable domain (other parts from reference TRBV11-2 and TRBJ1-5): EAGVAQSPRYKIIEKRQSVAFWCNPISGHATLYWYQQILGQGPKLLIQFQNNGVVDDSQLPKDRFSAERLKGVDSTLKIQPAKLEDSAVYLCASSRPGSNQPQHFGDGTRLSIL.

This clonotype has ten or more counts. This rearrangement joins TRBV5-1 to TRBJ2-7; D call uncertain. Trimming cost V 0 bases and J 5 bases, with 6 bases left between them. From germline, CDR1 is SGHRS and CDR2 YFSETQ. This CDR3 region has 12 residues. As DNA, the CDR3 is TGCGCCAGCAGCTTGGCGGGCCACGAGCAGTACTTC. Translated: CASSLAGHEQYF.

This clonotype was counted at least ten times. The rearrangement joins TRBV7-9 to TRBJ1-1; D unresolved. The CDR3 runs to 13 residues. Per the germline V gene, CDR1 is SEHNR and CDR2 is FQNEAQ (reference sequence). V gave up 3 bases and J gave up 6 bases, with 11 bases separating them. CDR3 region: CASSFVGKAEAFF. CDR3 in DNA: TGTGCCAGCAGCTTCGTGGGTAAGGCTGAAGCTTTCTTT.

The table lists this clonotype with many counts. This chain links TRBV24-1 with TRBJ1-5; D not resolved. The V gene's germline CDR1 is KGHDR and CDR2 SFDVKD. The ends were cut back, 4 bases at V and 0 bases at J, with 6 bases in the middle. The CDR3 extends over 14 amino acids. Written as DNA, the CDR3 is TGTGCCACCAGTGAAAAATATAGCAATCAGCCCCAGCATTTT. Its protein product is CATSEKYSNQPQHF.

This clonotype was recorded many times. V and J are TRBV7-2 and TRBJ2-3; D not certain. V lost 0 bases and J lost 6, with 13 bases in between. Germline values: CDR1 SGHTA, CDR2 FQGNSA. The CDR3 runs 15 residues. Here the CDR3 reads CASSLAATHGDTQYF. CDR3 in DNA: TGTGCCAGCAGCTTAGCAGCCACCCACGGGGATACGCAGTATTTT.

V gene TRBV10-3 combines with J gene TRBJ2-3; a possible D gene is TRBD1 (6 bases). The CDR3 has 16 residues. Looked up from germline, CDR1 is ENHRY and CDR2 is SYGVKD. V shed 3 bases and J shed 0 bases, with 13 bases lying between them. The CDR3: CAISDRTAPSTDTQYF. The CDR3 nucleotides read TGTGCCATCAGTGACAGGACAGCCCCTAGCACAGATACGCAGTATTTT.

The rearrangement uses TRBV11-2 and TRBJ2-1; no firm D call. V lost 5 bases and J 7 bases, leaving 9 bases between the germline ends. Germline CDR1 and CDR2: SGHAT and FQNNGV. The CDR3 spans 12 residues. For the CDR3, the DNA is TGTGCCAGCAGCGGAAGCGCTAATGAGCAGTTCTTC. This gives the protein CASSGSANEQFF. The full variable domain, completed using reference TRBV11-2 and TRBJ2-1, is EAGVAQSPRYKIIEKRQSVAFWCNPISGHATLYWYQQILGQGPKLLIQFQNNGVVDDSQLPKDRFSAERLKGVDSTLKIQPAKLEDSAVYLCASSGSANEQFFGPGTRLTVL.